A single sample gave rise to the 29 T cell receptor beta chains below, sequenced in a study of human thymus T cells. Clones were sequenced by immunoSEQ multiplex PCR, and TCRdb holds only the in-frame ones, with some missing. The repertoire holds around 44,000 clones, about 93% seen once, with more than 0.1% in the top ten. Material for sequencing was blood. The receptors derive from a boy less than two years old with a congenital heart defect but otherwise immunologically healthy.

The V gene is TRBV5-1, the J gene TRBJ2-3, with D possibly matching TRBD2 (5 bases). Germline V CDR1 and CDR2: SGHRS, YFSETQ. The CDR3 is made up of 17 amino acids. Trimming removed 0 bases at V and 5 bases at J, with 19 bases between. CDR3 loop: CASSLDLDGGLGDTQYF. Written as DNA, the CDR3 is TGCGCCAGCAGCTTGGATCTAGACGGAGGTCTCGGAGATACGCAGTATTTT.

The V and J genes are TRBV4-1 and TRBJ2-5; 9 bases map to TRBD2. The CDR3 extends over 16 amino acids. Germline V CDR1 and CDR2: MGHRA, YSYEKL. Trimming took 3 bases from V and 1 from J; bases not matched to a gene: 6. The chain's CDR3 is CASSQGNSGGQETQYF. Written as DNA, the CDR3 is TGCGCCAGCAGCCAGGGCAATAGCGGGGGCCAAGAGACCCAGTACTTC.

The chain links TRBV5-1 to TRBJ2-3; the D gene could be TRBD1 or TRBD2 (6 bases each). The germline V gene has CDR1 SGHRS and CDR2 YFSETQ. Trimming took 1 base from V and 3 from J, leaving 21 bases between them. The CDR3 length is 18 residues. In DNA, the CDR3 is TGCGCCAGCAGCTTGAATAGCAGGAGGGGGATAAGAACAGATACGCAGTATTTT. Its protein product is CASSLNSRRGIRTDTQYF.

The J gene is TRBJ1-4, the V gene TRBV28, with D possibly being TRBD1 (6 bases). The CDR3 contains 15 residues. Germline CDR1 is MDHEN and CDR2 is SYDVKM. Deletions cut 5 bases from V and 6 bases from J, with 16 bases between. This CDR3 is CASSPFRGRDEKLFF. As DNA, the CDR3 is TGTGCCAGCAGTCCCTTCCGGGGGCGCGATGAAAAACTGTTTTTT.

The rearrangement uses TRBV30 and TRBJ2-1; 7 bases fit TRBD2. With 0 bases clipped from V and 10 bases from J, the junction kept 9 bases outside the gene matches. CDR1 GTSNPN and CDR2 SVGIG come from the germline V gene (reference sequence). The CDR3 covers 14 residues. The CDR3 DNA sequence: TGTGCCTGGAGTGTAAACGGACTAGTCTACGAGCAGTTCTTC. Amino acids: CAWSVNGLVYEQFF.

The table lists this clone with a count of one. The V gene is TRBV19, the J gene TRBJ2-3, with no clear D. The CDR3 loop spans 14 amino acids. V lost 4 bases and J lost 4, with 12 bases in between. CDR1 is LNHDA and CDR2 is SQIVND in the germline V gene (reference sequence). The CDR3 bases are TGTGCCAGTAGTACCTTCTATATCCCAGATACGCAGTATTTT. Translated, it gives CASSTFYIPDTQYF.

This chain connects TRBV5-6 to TRBJ2-5; 7 nucleotides match TRBD2. The CDR3 extends over 12 amino acids. V dropped 2 bases and J dropped 5; count of bases not matched to a gene: 0. CDR1 is SGHDT and CDR2 is YYEEEE in the germline V gene. CDR3 in amino acids: CASSFGGETQYF. The CDR3, as DNA: TGTGCCAGCAGCTTCGGGGGGGAGACCCAGTACTTC.

In its sample, this clone was seen a few times. The chain combines TRBV7-2 with TRBJ2-7; the match to TRBD2 covers 7 bases. Trimming removed 5 bases from V and 5 bases from J; junction bases left unmatched: 6. Germline V CDR1 and CDR2: SGHTA, FQGNSA. The CDR3 has 13 residues. CDR3 in amino acids: CASSAGRGDEQYF. CDR3 DNA sequence: TGTGCCAGCAGCGCCGGACGGGGGGACGAGCAGTACTTC.

This clone came up once. This chain connects TRBV4-3 to TRBJ1-4, with 7 bases that match TRBD1. Losses at the gene ends were 0 bases for V and 8 bases for J; bases not matched to a gene: 9. The CDR3 runs 16 residues. Germline CDR1 LGHNA, CDR2 YSLEER. CDR3 sequence reads: CASSQEGGRGGEKLFF. In DNA form, the CDR3 reads TGCGCCAGCAGCCAAGAAGGGGGCAGGGGAGGGGAAAAACTGTTTTTT.

The chain joins TRBV6-5 to TRBJ1-2; 7 bases align to TRBD1. Germline CDR1 is MNHEY and CDR2 is SVGAGI. The V and J ends lost 6 bases and 5 bases, in that order; junction bases with no gene match: 3. The CDR3 runs 12 residues. The CDR3, as DNA: TGTGCCAGCAGCCCACAGGGGTATGGCTACACCTTC. Amino acids: CASSPQGYGYTF.

The rearrangement links TRBV6-5 to TRBJ1-5; D is uncertain. V was cut by 0 bases and J by 6 bases, with 6 bases left in between. Germline assignment: CDR1 MNHEY and CDR2 SVGAGI. CDR3 length: 13 residues. The CDR3, as DNA: TGTGCCAGCAGTTACTCGATAAGTCAGCCCCAGCATTTT. Translation: CASSYSISQPQHF.

The genes are TRBV9 and TRBJ2-1, with TRBD1 matching over 7 bases. With 5 bases clipped from V and 5 bases from J, the junction kept 1 base outside the gene matches. In germline, CDR1 is SGDLS, CDR2 YYNGEE. CDR3 size: 12 residues. CDR3 amino acids: CASRGQHNEQFF. The CDR3, as DNA: TGTGCCAGCAGGGGACAGCACAATGAGCAGTTCTTC.

The chain combines TRBV10-3 with TRBJ2-2, with a possible D match to TRBD1 (6 bases). Germline values: CDR1 ENHRY, CDR2 SYGVKD. This CDR3 comprises 14 residues. V was cut by 3 bases and J by 1 base, with 6 bases left in between. The DNA of the CDR3 is TGTGCCATCAGTGACAGGGGGAACACCGGGGAGCTGTTTTTT. Translated, it gives CAISDRGNTGELFF.

This chain uses TRBV11-3 with TRBJ2-3, with 9 bases identical to TRBD2. V dropped 5 bases and J dropped 9; count of bases not matched to a gene: 6. Per the germline V gene, CDR1 is SGHNT and CDR2 is YENEEA. The CDR3 has 13 amino acids. The CDR3 protein is CASSLRRGGTQYF. CDR3 in DNA: TGTGCCAGCAGCCTACGGCGGGGGGGCACGCAGTATTTT.

The rearrangement uses TRBV5-1 and TRBJ1-2, with TRBD1 identical over 7 bases. V was pared by 0 bases and J by 2 bases, with 4 bases of the junction left unmatched. CDR1 is SGHRS and CDR2 is YFSETQ in the germline V gene. CDR3 length: 15 amino acids. The CDR3 DNA reads as TGCGCCAGCAGCTTGGGGCAGGGGGGAAACTATGGCTACACCTTC. Translation: CASSLGQGGNYGYTF.

This rearrangement joins TRBV6-5 to TRBJ1-2; the match to TRBD1 covers 8 bases. The CDR3 has 15 amino acids. In germline, CDR1 is MNHEY, CDR2 SVGAGI. The J segment lost 4 bases and the V segment lost 5 bases, leaving 9 bases of the junction unmatched. In DNA, the CDR3 is TGTGCCAGCAGTATCGCTCGGACAGGGAGCTATGGCTACACCTTC. Residues: CASSIARTGSYGYTF.

The gene calls are TRBV2 and TRBJ2-1, with D hard to call. Germline V gives CDR1 SNHLY, CDR2 FYNNEI. V lost 2 bases and J lost 2, with 4 bases in between. The length of the CDR3 is 13 residues. The CDR3 DNA follows: TGTGCCAGCAGTGAAAATACCTACAATGAGCAGTTCTTC. Translating it yields CASSENTYNEQFF.

The genes are TRBV7-6 and TRBJ2-7; 10 bases fit TRBD1. Germline V gives CDR1 SGHVS, CDR2 FNYEAQ. This CDR3 has 15 amino acids. V shed 2 bases and J 4 bases; nucleotides not matched to a gene: 5. The CDR3 region is CASSLSGTGVYEQYF. CDR3 sequence (DNA): TGTGCCAGCAGCTTATCCGGGACAGGGGTATACGAGCAGTACTTC.

The rearrangement uses TRBV5-1 and TRBJ2-3, with TRBD2 as a possible D gene (5 bases). Germline loops: CDR1 SGHRS, CDR2 YFSETQ. V dropped 4 bases and J dropped 2 bases, with 11 bases sitting between them. This CDR3 region has 14 residues. In nucleotides, the CDR3 is TGCGCCAGCAGCCCGGGAACCTTCACAGATACGCAGTATTTT. It translates to CASSPGTFTDTQYF.

The chain combines TRBV21-1 with TRBJ2-5; the table's D call TRBD2 went unverified against the DNA. TRBV21-1 corresponds to a pseudogene. This CDR3 contains 18 residues. The CDR3 DNA follows: TGTGCCAGCAGGCTACCACTATCCGGGACTAGCGGGGAGGAGACCCAGTACTTC. It translates to CASRLPLSGTSGEETQYF.

The chain uses TRBV6-5 and TRBJ1-2; TRBD1 agrees at 7 bases. The V gene end was trimmed by 0 bases and the J gene end by 6 bases; junction bases not matched to a gene: 4. The CDR3 has 14 amino acids. CDR1 is MNHEY and CDR2 is SVGAGI in the germline V gene. CDR3 sequence reads: CASSYSKQGNGYTF. The CDR3 DNA reads as TGTGCCAGCAGTTACTCGAAACAGGGGAATGGCTACACCTTC.

The count of this clone is one. V gene TRBV5-1 combines with J gene TRBJ1-1, with D tentatively TRBD1 (5 bases). Germline values: CDR1 SGHRS, CDR2 YFSETQ. The V end lost 2 bases, the J end lost 5 bases, and 7 bases lay between the germline ends. This CDR3 has 12 residues. CDR3 bases: TGCGCCAGCAGCTTTGGGGGGACTGAAGCTTTCTTT. Protein: CASSFGGTEAFF. The whole variable domain, filled in from reference TRBV5-1 and TRBJ1-1, reads KAGVTQTPRYLIKTRGQQVTLSCSPISGHRSVSWYQQTPGQGLQFLFEYFSETQRNKGNFPGRFSGRQFSNSRSEMNVSTLELGDSALYLCASSFGGTEAFFGQGTRLTVV.

This chain joins TRBV5-1 and TRBJ2-1, with TRBD1 as a possible D gene (7 bases). Trimming took off 6 bases at V and 6 bases at J, with 19 bases between the two ends. Germline V gene lookup returns CDR1 SGHRS and CDR2 YFSETQ. The CDR3 covers 15 residues. The CDR3, as DNA: TGCGCCAGCACTAAACGGAGCCAGGGGGGCAATGAGCAGTTCTTC. Translated: CASTKRSQGGNEQFF.

The chain is built from TRBV4-3 and TRBJ2-1, with D unclear. With 3 bases removed from V and 0 bases from J, the gap between germline ends came to 12 bases. Germline values: CDR1 LGHNA, CDR2 YSLEER. The CDR3 is 16 residues long. Here the CDR3 reads CASSQELGISYNEQFF. The CDR3 bases are TGCGCCAGCAGCCAGGAGCTAGGGATCTCCTACAATGAGCAGTTCTTC.

The sample holds one count of this clone. V usage is TRBV9 and J usage is TRBJ1-6; TRBD1 is a possible D gene (5 bases). Trimming left V 0 bases short and J 0 bases short, with 10 bases between. Germline loops: CDR1 SGDLS, CDR2 YYNGEE. There are 17 residues in the CDR3. This CDR3 is CASSVVDKPSYNSPLHF. CDR3 in DNA: TGTGCCAGCAGCGTAGTGGACAAACCCTCCTATAATTCACCCCTCCACTTT.

The rearrangement links TRBV7-2 to TRBJ2-3; 10 bases fit TRBD2. The CDR3 runs to 16 residues. The V segment lost 2 bases and the J segment 3 bases; nucleotides outside the gene matches: 5. The germline gives CDR1 SGHTA, CDR2 FQGNSA. CDR3 amino acids: CASSLIAGGLTDTQYF. The CDR3 nucleotides read TGTGCCAGCAGCTTAATAGCGGGGGGTTTAACAGATACGCAGTATTTT.

V gene TRBV5-8 combines with J gene TRBJ1-3; D ambiguous. V was pared by 0 bases and J by 4 bases, with 8 bases between. This CDR3 has 14 residues. In germline, CDR1 is SGHTS, CDR2 YDEGEE. CDR3 DNA sequence: TGTGCCAGCAGCTTGGCAGACTCCGGAAACACCATATATTTT. It is translated as CASSLADSGNTIYF.

The chain has TRBV25-1 and TRBJ1-2; D not resolved. Trimming stripped 5 bases from V and 6 bases from J, with 16 bases between. This CDR3 has 14 residues. Germline CDR1 is MGHDK and CDR2 is SYGVNS. CDR3 nucleotide sequence: TGTGCCAGCAGTCCCATAGGAGGCAGTGATGGCTACACCTTC. Residues: CASSPIGGSDGYTF.

The CDR3 protein is CASREDGGYTF. In nucleotides, the CDR3 is TGTGCCAGCAGAGAAGACGGCGGCTACACCTTC. The chain uses TRBV6-8 and TRBJ1-2; the D is unclear. V dropped 6 bases and J dropped 8 bases, with 10 bases sitting between them. Germline V gene lookup returns CDR1 MNHGY and CDR2 SAAAGT. The CDR3 totals 11 residues.